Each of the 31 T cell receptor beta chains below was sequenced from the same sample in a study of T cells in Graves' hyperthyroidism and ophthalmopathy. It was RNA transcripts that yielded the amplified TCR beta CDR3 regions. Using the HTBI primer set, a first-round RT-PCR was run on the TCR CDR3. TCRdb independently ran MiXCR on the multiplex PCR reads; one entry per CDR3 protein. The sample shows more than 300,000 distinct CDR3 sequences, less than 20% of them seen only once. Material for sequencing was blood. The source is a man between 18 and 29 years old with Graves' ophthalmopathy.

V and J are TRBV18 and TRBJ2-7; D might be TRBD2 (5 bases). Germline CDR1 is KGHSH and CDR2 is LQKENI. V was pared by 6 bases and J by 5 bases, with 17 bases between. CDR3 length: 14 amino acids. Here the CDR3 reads CASSPPADWDEQYF. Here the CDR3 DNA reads TGTGCCAGCTCGCCCCCGGCGGACTGGGACGAGCAGTACTTC.

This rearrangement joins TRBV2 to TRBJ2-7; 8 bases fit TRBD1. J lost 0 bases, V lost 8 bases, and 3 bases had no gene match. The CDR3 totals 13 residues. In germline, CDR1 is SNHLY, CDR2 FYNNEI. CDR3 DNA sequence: TGTGCCAGCCGGACAGGGATCTCCTACGAGCAGTACTTC. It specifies CASRTGISYEQYF.

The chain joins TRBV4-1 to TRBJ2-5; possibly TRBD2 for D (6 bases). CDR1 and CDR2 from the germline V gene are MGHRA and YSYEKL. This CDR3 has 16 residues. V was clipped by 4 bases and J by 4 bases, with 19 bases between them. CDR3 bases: TGCGCCAGCAGCCGCGGTAGCGGACCCACAGGAGAGACCCAGTACTTC. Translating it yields CASSRGSGPTGETQYF.

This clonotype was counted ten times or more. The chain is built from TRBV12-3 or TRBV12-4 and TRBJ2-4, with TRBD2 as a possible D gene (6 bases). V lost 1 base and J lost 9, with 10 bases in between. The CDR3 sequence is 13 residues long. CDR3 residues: CASSLGSGSIQYF. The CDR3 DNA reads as TGTGCCAGCAGTTTAGGTTCCGGGAGCATTCAGTACTTC.

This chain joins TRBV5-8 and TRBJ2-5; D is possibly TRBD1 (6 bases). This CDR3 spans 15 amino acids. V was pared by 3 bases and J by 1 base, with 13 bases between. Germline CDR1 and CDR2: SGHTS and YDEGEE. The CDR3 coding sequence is TGTGCCAGCAGCTCCTACCGGGACACCCAAGAGACCCAGTACTTC. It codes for CASSSYRDTQETQYF.

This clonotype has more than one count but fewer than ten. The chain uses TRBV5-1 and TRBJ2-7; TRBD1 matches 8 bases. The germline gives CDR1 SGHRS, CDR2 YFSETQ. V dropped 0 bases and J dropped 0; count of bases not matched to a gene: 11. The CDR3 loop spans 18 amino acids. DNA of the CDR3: TGCGCCAGCAGCTTGGCCGATGGGACAGGACTGAGCTCCTACGAGCAGTACTTC. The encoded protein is CASSLADGTGLSSYEQYF.

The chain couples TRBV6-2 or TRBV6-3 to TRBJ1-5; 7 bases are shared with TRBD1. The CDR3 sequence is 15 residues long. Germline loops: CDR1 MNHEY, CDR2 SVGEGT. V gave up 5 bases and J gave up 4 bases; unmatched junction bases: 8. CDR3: CASSPTGDWNQPQHF. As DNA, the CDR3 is TGTGCCAGCAGTCCTACAGGGGATTGGAATCAGCCCCAGCATTTT.

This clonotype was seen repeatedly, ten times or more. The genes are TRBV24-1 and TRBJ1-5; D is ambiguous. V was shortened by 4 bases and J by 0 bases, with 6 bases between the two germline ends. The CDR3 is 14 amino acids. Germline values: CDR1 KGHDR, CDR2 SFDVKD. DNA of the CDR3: TGTGCCACCAGTGACCCCGGTAGCAATCAGCCCCAGCATTTT. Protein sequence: CATSDPGSNQPQHF.

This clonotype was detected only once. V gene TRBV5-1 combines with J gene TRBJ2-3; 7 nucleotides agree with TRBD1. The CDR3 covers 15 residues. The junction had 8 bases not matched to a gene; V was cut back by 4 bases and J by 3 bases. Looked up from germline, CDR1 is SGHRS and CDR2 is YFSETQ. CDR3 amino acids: CASSRKGAGTDTQYF. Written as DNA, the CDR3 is TGCGCCAGCAGCCGAAAGGGGGCAGGGACAGATACGCAGTATTTT.

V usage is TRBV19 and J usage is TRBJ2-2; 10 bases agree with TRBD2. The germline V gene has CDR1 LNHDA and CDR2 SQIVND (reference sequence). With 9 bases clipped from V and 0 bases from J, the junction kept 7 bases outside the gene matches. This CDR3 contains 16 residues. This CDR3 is CASHLLAGSNTGELFF. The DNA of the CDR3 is TGTGCCAGCCACCTACTAGCGGGGTCGAACACCGGGGAGCTGTTTTTT.

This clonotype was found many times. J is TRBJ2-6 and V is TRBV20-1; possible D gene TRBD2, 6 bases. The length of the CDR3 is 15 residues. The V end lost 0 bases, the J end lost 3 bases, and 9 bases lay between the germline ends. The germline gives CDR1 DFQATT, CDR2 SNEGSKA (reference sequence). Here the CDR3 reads CSARDAGLGANVLTF. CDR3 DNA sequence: TGCAGTGCTAGAGACGCGGGGCTTGGGGCCAACGTCCTGACTTTC.

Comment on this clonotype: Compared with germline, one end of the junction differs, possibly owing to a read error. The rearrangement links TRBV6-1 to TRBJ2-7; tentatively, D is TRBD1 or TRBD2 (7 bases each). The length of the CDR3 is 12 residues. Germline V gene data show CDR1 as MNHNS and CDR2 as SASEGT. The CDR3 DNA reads TGCGCCAGCAGCCAGGGGGGGATTGAGCAGTACTTC. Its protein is CASSQGGIEQYF.

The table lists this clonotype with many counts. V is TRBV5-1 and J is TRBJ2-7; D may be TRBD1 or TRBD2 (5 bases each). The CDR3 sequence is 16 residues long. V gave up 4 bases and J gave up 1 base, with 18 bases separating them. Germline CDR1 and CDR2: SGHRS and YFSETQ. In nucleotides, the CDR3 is TGCGCCAGCAGCCCCCTCCGGGACGGACTTTCCTACGAGCAGTACTTC. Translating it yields CASSPLRDGLSYEQYF.

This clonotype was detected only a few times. The CDR3 nucleotides are TGTGCCAGCAGTGCGACAGGACAGCACATTCAGTACTTC. Protein sequence: CASSATGQHIQYF. V is TRBV2 and J is TRBJ2-4, with a possible D match to TRBD1 (6 bases). The V gene's germline CDR1 is SNHLY and CDR2 FYNNEI. This CDR3 region has 13 residues. Trimming pared 4 bases from V and 8 bases from J, leaving 12 bases between.

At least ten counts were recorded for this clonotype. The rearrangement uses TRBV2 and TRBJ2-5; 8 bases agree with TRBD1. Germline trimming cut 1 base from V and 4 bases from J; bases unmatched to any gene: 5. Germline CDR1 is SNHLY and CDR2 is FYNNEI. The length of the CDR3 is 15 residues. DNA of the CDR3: TGTGCCAGCAGTGAAGTCACAGGGGGAGGAGAGACCCAGTACTTC. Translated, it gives CASSEVTGGGETQYF.

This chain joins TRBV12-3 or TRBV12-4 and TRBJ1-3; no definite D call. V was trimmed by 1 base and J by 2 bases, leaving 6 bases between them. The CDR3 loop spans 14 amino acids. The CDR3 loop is CASSLGAPGNTIYF. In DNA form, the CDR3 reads TGTGCCAGCAGTTTAGGGGCCCCTGGAAACACCATATATTTT.

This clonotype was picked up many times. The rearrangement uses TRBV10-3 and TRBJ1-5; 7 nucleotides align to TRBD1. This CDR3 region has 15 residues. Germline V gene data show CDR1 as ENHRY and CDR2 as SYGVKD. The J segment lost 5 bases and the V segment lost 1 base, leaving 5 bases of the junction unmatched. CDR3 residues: CAISELQGWDQPQHF. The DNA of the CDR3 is TGTGCCATCAGTGAGTTACAGGGGTGGGATCAGCCCCAGCATTTT.

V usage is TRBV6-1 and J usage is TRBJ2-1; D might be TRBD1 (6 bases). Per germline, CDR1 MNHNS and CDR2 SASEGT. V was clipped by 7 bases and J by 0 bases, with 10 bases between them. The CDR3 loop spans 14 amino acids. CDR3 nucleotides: TGTGCCAGCATCTTGACAGGCTCCTACAATGAGCAGTTCTTC. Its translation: CASILTGSYNEQFF.

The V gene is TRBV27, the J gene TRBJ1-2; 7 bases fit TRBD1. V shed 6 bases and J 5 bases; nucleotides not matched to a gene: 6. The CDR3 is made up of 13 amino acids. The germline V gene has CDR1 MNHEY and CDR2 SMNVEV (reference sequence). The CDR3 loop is CASSLPTGYGYTF. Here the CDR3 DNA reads TGTGCCAGCAGCCTCCCGACAGGGTATGGCTACACCTTC.

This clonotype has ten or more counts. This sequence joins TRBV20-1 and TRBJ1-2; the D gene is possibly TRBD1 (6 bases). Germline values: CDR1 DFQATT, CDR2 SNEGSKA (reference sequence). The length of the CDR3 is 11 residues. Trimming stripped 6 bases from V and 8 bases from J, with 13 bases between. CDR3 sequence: CSASPGVGYTF. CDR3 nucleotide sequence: TGCAGTGCAAGTCCAGGGGTCGGCTACACCTTC.

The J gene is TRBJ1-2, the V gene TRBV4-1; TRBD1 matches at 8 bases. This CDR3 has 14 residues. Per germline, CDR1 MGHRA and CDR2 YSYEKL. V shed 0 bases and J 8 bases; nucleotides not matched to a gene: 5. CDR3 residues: CASSQEQGEWGYTF. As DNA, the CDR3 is TGCGCCAGCAGCCAAGAACAGGGGGAGTGGGGCTACACCTTC.

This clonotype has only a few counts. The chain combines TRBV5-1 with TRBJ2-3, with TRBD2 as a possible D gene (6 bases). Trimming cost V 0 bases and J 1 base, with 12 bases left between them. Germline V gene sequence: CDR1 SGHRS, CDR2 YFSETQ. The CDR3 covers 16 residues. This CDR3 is CASSLAGRGGTDTQYF. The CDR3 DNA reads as TGCGCCAGCAGCTTGGCCGGGCGGGGAGGCACAGATACGCAGTATTTT.

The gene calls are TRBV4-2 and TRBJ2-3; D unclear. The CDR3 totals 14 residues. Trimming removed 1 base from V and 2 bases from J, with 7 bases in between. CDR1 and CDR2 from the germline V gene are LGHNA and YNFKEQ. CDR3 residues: CASSQARSTDTQYF. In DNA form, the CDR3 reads TGTGCCAGCAGCCAAGCCCGCTCCACAGATACGCAGTATTTT.

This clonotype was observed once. The DNA of the CDR3 is TGTGCCAGCAGCCCGTCGGGACAGGGGGCAGGAGAAGCTTTCTTT. It encodes CASSPSGQGAGEAFF. V and J are TRBV11-2 and TRBJ1-1; 12 bases fit TRBD1. The CDR3 contains 15 residues. Germline V CDR1 and CDR2: SGHAT, FQNNGV. The junction had 9 bases not matched to a gene; V was cut back by 5 bases and J by 8 bases.

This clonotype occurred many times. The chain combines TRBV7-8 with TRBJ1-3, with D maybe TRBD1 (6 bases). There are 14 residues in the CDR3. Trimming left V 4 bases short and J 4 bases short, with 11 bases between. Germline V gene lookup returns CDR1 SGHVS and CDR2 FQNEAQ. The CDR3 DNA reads TGTGCCAGCAGCTACGGACAGAGAGGAAACACCATATATTTT. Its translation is CASSYGQRGNTIYF.

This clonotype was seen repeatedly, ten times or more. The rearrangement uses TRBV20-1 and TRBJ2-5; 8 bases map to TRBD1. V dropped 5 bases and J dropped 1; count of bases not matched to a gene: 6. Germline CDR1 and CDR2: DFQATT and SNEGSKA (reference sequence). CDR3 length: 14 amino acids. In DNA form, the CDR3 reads TGCAGTGCTGAAACGGACAGGGCCCAAGAGACCCAGTACTTC. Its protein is CSAETDRAQETQYF.

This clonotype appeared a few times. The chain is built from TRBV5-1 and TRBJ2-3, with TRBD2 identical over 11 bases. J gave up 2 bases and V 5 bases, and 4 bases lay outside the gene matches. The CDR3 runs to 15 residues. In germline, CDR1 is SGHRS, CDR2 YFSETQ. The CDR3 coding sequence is TGCGCCAGCAGAGCTAGCGGGGGGATCACAGATACGCAGTATTTT. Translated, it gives CASRASGGITDTQYF.

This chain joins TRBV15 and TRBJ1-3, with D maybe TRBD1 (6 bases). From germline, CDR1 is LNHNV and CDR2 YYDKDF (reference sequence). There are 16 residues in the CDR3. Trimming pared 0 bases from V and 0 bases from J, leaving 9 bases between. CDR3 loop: CATSRDQGGSGNTIYF. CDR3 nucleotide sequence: TGTGCCACCAGCAGAGATCAAGGGGGCTCTGGAAACACCATATATTTT.

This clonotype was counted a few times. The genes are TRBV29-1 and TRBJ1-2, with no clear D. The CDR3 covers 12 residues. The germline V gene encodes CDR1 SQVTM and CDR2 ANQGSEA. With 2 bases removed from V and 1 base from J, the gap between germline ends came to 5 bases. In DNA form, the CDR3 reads TGCAGCGTTGAACAGCTTAACTATGGCTACACCTTC. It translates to CSVEQLNYGYTF.

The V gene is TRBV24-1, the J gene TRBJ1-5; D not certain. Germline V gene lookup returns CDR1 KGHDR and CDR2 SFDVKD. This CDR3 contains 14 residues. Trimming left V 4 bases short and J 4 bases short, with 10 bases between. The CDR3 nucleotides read TGTGCCACCAGTGAGGGAGGCAGAAATCAGCCCCAGCATTTT. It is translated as CATSEGGRNQPQHF.

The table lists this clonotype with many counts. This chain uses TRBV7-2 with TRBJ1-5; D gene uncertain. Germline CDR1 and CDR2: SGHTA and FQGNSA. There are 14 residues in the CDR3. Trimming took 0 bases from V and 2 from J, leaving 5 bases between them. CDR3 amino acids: CASSLAQGNQPQHF. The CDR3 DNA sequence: TGTGCCAGCAGCTTAGCTCAGGGCAATCAGCCCCAGCATTTT.